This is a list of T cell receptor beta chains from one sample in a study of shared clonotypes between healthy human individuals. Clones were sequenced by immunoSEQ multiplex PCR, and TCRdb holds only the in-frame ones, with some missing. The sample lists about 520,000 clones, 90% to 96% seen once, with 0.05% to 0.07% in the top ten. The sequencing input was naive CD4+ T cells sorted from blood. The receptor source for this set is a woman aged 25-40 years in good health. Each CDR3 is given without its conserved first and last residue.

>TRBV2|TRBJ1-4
ASSAAPEEKLF
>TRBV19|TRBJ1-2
ASSDRAGDYGYT
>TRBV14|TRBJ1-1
ASSNYGSSAEAF
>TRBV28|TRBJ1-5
ASWGGGGQPQH
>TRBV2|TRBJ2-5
ASSERTSGRGTQY
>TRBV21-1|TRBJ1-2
ASSKAGSRYGYT
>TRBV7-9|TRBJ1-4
ASSLWGDRSEKLF
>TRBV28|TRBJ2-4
ASTKGHLGDIQY
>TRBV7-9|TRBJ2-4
ASSLATELAKNIQY
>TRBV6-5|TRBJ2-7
ASSYGPDRAEEQY
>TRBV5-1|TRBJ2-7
ASRPPGGRSYEQY
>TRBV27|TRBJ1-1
ASSLGTEAF
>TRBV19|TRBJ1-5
ASSTGPYQPQH
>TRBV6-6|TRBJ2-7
ASSFLSSLPYEQY
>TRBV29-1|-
SVLDRDSYEQY
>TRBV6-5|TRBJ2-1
ASSFQGFLGNEQF
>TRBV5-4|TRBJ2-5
ASSSQGSEETQY
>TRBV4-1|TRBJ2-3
ASSYSQRGLADRTQY
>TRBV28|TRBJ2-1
ASSVYNEQF
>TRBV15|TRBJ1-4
ATSRVGTGDGGEKLF
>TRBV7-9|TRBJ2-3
ASSPPAERERTDTQY
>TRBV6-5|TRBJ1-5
ASSYQQGRGPQH
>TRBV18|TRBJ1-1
ASSLGQGDTEAF
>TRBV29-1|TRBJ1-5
SVSDRGRNQPQH
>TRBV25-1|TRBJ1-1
ASRGFRDRATENTEAF
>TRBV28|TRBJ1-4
ASSYVREKLF
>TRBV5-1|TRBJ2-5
ASSLQGEETQY
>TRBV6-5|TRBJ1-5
ASTRGGNQPQH
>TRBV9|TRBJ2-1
ASSAIASGAPNEQF
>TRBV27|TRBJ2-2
ASSLVGAATGELF
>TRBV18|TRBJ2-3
ASSPPGTAVTDTQY
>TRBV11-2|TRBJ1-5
ASSLGWAGQPQH
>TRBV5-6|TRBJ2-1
ASSFVGVQIYSYNEQF
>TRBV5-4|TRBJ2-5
ASINRGAGETQY
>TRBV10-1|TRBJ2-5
ASSEGQGAETQY
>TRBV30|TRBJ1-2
AWSLKLGAYGYT
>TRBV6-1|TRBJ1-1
ASSDRYNTEAF
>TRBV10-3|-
AISLTGSSYEQY
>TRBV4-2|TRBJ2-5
ASSQLTSGGGETQY
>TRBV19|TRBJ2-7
ASNPGVEAYEQY
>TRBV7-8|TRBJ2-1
ASSLDRAREGEQF
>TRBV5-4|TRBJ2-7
ASSGGTSGMYYEQY
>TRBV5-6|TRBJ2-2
ASSPRTGTGELF
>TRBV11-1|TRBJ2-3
ASSRTSGRGMDTQY
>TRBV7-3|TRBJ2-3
ASSFGQSTPWDTQY
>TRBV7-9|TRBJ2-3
ASSLGLAVSDTQY
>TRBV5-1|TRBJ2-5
ASSLAGGETQY
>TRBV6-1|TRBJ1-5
ASSDAVTTLGNQPQH
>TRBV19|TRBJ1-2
ASSIDRTGEYGYT
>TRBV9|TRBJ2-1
ARRNGTSGYNEQF
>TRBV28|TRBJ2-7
ASSTSASSYEQY
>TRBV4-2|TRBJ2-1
ASSQGLAGDSEQF
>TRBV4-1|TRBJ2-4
ASSNNRELAKNIQY
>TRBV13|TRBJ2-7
ASSYVQTYEQY